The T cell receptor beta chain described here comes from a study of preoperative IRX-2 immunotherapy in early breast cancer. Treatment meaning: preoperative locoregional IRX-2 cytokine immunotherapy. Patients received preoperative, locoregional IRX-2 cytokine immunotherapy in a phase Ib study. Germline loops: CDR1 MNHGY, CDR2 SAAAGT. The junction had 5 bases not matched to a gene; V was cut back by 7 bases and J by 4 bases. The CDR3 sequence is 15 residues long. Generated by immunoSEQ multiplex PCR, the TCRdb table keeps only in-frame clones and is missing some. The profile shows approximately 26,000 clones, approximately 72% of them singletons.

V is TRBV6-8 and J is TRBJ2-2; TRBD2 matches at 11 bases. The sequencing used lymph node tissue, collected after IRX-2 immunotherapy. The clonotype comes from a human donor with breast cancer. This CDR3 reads CASNPSGRFTGELFF. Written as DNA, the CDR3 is TGTGCCAGCAATCCTAGCGGGAGGTTCACCGGGGAGCTGTTTTTT.